The rows below give T cell receptor beta chains drawn from one sample of a study of vaccination and CD4 T cells after COVID-19. TCRdb ran MiXCR on the PCR reads and lists one entry per CDR3 protein. This table holds about 19,000 distinct CDR3 sequences, about 60% found once. These receptors have no identified antigens. The sequenced sample consisted of CD4+ T cells from blood, cultured in vitro. Receptors originate from a human donor who had recovered from COVID-19. The CDR3 runs from the conserved cysteine through the conserved F or W. Each record gives: J gene, D gene, clone size, V gene, CDR3 protein, CDR3 DNA. A D gene is named only where the DNA matches it firmly. Where a row states a size, it is once, few, many or the class of an expanded clone; other rows omit it.

TRBJ2-7 TRBD2 . TRBV6-2/TRBV6-3 CASTRLAGAYEQYF TGTGCCAGCACTAGACTAGCGGGAGCCTACGAGCAGTACTTC
TRBJ1-1 . . TRBV6-1 CATRGRMNTEAFF TGTGCCACCCGGGGACGAATGAACACTGAAGCTTTCTTT
TRBJ2-7 . once TRBV6-1 CASSVQEGTYEQYF TGTGCCAGCAGTGTTCAAGAGGGGACCTACGAGCAGTACTTC
TRBJ2-5 TRBD2 . TRBV20-1 CSANNALTSGQETQYF TGCAGTGCTAATAATGCCCTGACTAGCGGCCAAGAGACCCAGTACTTC
TRBJ2-1 TRBD2 . TRBV4-2 CASSQVNAGGDNEQFF TGTGCCAGCAGCCAAGTGAACGCGGGAGGAGATAATGAGCAGTTCTTC
TRBJ2-1 TRBD1 once TRBV27 CASSEGAIYNEQFF TGTGCCAGCAGTGAGGGGGCCATCTACAATGAGCAGTTCTTC
TRBJ2-3 TRBD1 . TRBV27 CASSLTRTGKDTQYF TGTGCCAGCAGTTTAACCCGGACAGGGAAAGATACGCAGTATTTT
TRBJ1-1 . . TRBV7-9 CASSPLSQGMNTEAFF TGTGCCAGCAGCCCCCTCTCGCAGGGGATGAACACTGAAGCTTTCTTT
TRBJ2-1 . . TRBV7-9 CASSLGQAGEQFF TGTGCCAGCAGCTTAGGGCAGGCAGGTGAGCAGTTCTTC
TRBJ2-5 TRBD1 . TRBV7-9 CASSPGDRGEGETQYF TGTGCCAGCAGCCCCGGGGACAGGGGAGAGGGAGAGACCCAGTACTTC
TRBJ1-6 . once TRBV21-1 CASSAKDRTGELFNSPLHF TGTGCCAGCAGCGCCAAAGACCGAACAGGGGAGCTTTTCAATTCACCCCTCCACTTT
TRBJ2-5 . . TRBV2 CASSPLAEGETQYF TGTGCCAGCAGCCCACTAGCCGAGGGGGAGACCCAGTACTTC
TRBJ1-4 . . TRBV19 CASTTGYEKLFF TGTGCCAGTACTACGGGATATGAAAAACTGTTTTTT
TRBJ2-2 . . TRBV2 CASSLGTGELFF TGTGCCAGCAGTTTAGGGACCGGGGAGCTGTTTTTT
TRBJ2-1 TRBD1 . TRBV27 CASSSGQVGYNEQFF TGTGCCAGCAGTTCAGGACAGGTGGGCTACAATGAGCAGTTCTTC
TRBJ2-7 . . TRBV11-3 CASSLGEMNGQYF TGTGCCAGCAGCTTAGGAGAGATGAACGGGCAGTACTTC
TRBJ2-7 . . TRBV2 CASRRMGYEQYF TGTGCCAGCAGAAGAATGGGCTACGAGCAGTACTTC
TRBJ1-1 TRBD1 . TRBV7-2 CASSLAGQGFAFF TGTGCCAGCAGCTTAGCCGGACAGGGCTTCGCTTTCTTT
TRBJ2-3 . . TRBV5-1 CASSAGDTQYF TGCGCCAGCAGCGCGGGGGATACGCAGTATTTT
TRBJ1-2 . . TRBV3-1 CASSQSYKAPRNGYTF TGTGCCAGCAGCCAATCCTATAAGGCCCCCCGGAATGGCTACACCTTC
TRBJ2-1 TRBD2 . TRBV12-3/TRBV12-4 CASSFEIAGPYNEQFF TGTGCCAGCAGTTTTGAAATAGCGGGACCCTACAATGAGCAGTTCTTC
TRBJ2-1 TRBD2 . TRBV5-4 CASSFGLAGGNEQFF TGTGCCAGCAGCTTCGGACTAGCGGGCGGCAATGAGCAGTTCTTC
TRBJ1-1 . few TRBV7-2 CASSFRDRGTEAFF TGTGCCAGCAGCTTCCGGGACCGGGGCACTGAAGCTTTCTTT
TRBJ1-1 . few TRBV6-2/TRBV6-3 CASSYGLVNTEAFF TGTGCCAGCAGCTATGGCCTCGTTAACACTGAAGCTTTCTTT
TRBJ1-1 . . TRBV3-1 CASSQDLSGEAFF TGTGCCAGCAGCCAAGATCTATCAGGGGAAGCTTTCTTT
TRBJ1-1 . . TRBV5-1 CASSGRDGTEAFF TGCGCCAGCAGCGGCAGGGATGGCACTGAAGCTTTCTTT
TRBJ2-5 TRBD2 few TRBV2 CASGRLAGAGETQYF TGTGCCAGTGGTAGACTAGCGGGAGCGGGGGAGACCCAGTACTTC
TRBJ1-1 . few TRBV2 CASRVSGNTEAFF TGTGCCAGCAGGGTATCCGGGAACACTGAAGCTTTCTTT
TRBJ1-2 TRBD1 few TRBV9 CASSPSTGTGPGYTF TGTGCCAGCAGCCCATCTACCGGGACAGGGCCGGGCTACACCTTC
TRBJ1-5 . . TRBV11-3 CASSLNLEQPQHF TGTGCCAGCAGTCTCAATCTGGAACAGCCCCAGCATTTT
TRBJ1-2 TRBD1 . TRBV18 CASSTGGDYGYTF TGTGCCAGCTCGACAGGGGGTGACTATGGCTACACCTTC
TRBJ1-2 TRBD1 . TRBV24-1 CATSDSPGQGADFTF TGTGCCACCAGTGATTCGCCGGGACAGGGGGCCGACTTCACCTTC
TRBJ2-7 . . TRBV24-1 CATSAKGRGHEQYF TGTGCCACCAGTGCGAAAGGCAGGGGCCACGAGCAGTACTTC
TRBJ1-2 TRBD1 . TRBV5-1 CASSFTGTGGEGYTF TGCGCCAGCAGCTTCACCGGGACAGGGGGCGAGGGCTACACCTTC
TRBJ2-5 TRBD1 . TRBV12-3/TRBV12-4 CASSPRGTGGQETQYF TGTGCCAGCAGTCCCAGGGGGACAGGGGGCCAAGAGACCCAGTACTTC
TRBJ2-2 TRBD2 . TRBV27 CASRLSGRSGELFF TGTGCCAGCAGATTAAGCGGGAGGTCCGGGGAGCTGTTTTTT
TRBJ1-5 TRBD1 few TRBV2 CASSDRGLNQPQHF TGTGCCAGCAGTGACAGGGGGCTTAATCAGCCCCAGCATTTT
TRBJ1-6 TRBD1 . TRBV20-1 CSARDPTGGYNSPLHF TGCAGTGCTAGAGACCCGACAGGGGGCTATAATTCACCCCTCCACTTT
TRBJ1-5 . few TRBV20-1 CSARPGTVDQPQHF TGCAGTGCTAGGCCCGGGACGGTGGATCAGCCCCAGCATTTT
TRBJ2-5 TRBD2 . TRBV7-2 CASSPSGTQETQYF TGCGCCAGCAGCCCAAGCGGGACCCAAGAGACCCAGTACTTC
TRBJ1-6 . . TRBV10-3 CASAQTGSSNSPLHF TGTGCCAGCGCGCAAACAGGGTCGTCTAATTCACCCCTCCACTTT
TRBJ2-1 TRBD1 . TRBV11-3 CASSLGEGTGTNEQFF TGTGCCAGCAGCTTAGGGGAAGGGACAGGGACCAATGAGCAGTTCTTC
TRBJ1-2 . . TRBV30 CAWSVEGGYTF TGTGCCTGGAGTGTAGAAGGTGGCTACACCTTC
TRBJ1-4 TRBD1 . TRBV20-1 CSYPAPGGEKLFF TGCAGTTACCCCGCGCCAGGGGGTGAAAAACTGTTTTTT
TRBJ1-5 . few TRBV19 CASSIGEYQPQHF TGTGCCAGTAGTATAGGGGAGTATCAGCCCCAGCATTTT
TRBJ2-1 . . TRBV7-2 CASSTRYNEQFF TGTGCCAGCAGCACCAGATACAATGAGCAGTTCTTC
TRBJ2-5 . once TRBV24-1 CATSELGLETQYF TGTGCCACCAGTGAGTTGGGTTTAGAGACCCAGTACTTC
TRBJ2-3 . . TRBV28 CASSPRGLSTDTQYF TGTGCCAGCAGTCCCAGGGGTCTTAGCACAGATACGCAGTATTTT